This TCR beta chain was identified during a study of T cell repertoires in cytomegalovirus infection. Study-wide background: Indicated by public TCR beta signatures were CMV infection and matching HLA type.

TCRdb analysed the reads with MiXCR anew, one entry per CDR3 protein. This table holds nearly 450,000 distinct CDR3 sequences, roughly 31% found once. Overall study results and limits: Accumulated public TCR beta family frequency recognized individuals carrying CMV together with the relevant HLA. In two of eight donors, the top clonotype was HLA-C-restricted CMV-specific.

Germline values: CDR1 SGHTA, CDR2 FQGNSA. The CDR3 consists of 15 residues. With 1 base removed from V and 2 bases from J, the gap between germline ends came to 10 bases. This clonotype was found a few times. Its target is unknown. The sequence derives from a human donor in good health (CMV status not recorded). Some clones in this sample may be carry-over from other donors' samples. The chain employs TRBV7-2 and TRBJ2-3, with unresolved D. The sample consisted of PBMCs. The CDR3 nucleotides are TGTGCCAGCAGCTTAGTCGCGGCGTACACAGATACGCAGTATTTT. Protein product: CASSLVAAYTDTQYF.